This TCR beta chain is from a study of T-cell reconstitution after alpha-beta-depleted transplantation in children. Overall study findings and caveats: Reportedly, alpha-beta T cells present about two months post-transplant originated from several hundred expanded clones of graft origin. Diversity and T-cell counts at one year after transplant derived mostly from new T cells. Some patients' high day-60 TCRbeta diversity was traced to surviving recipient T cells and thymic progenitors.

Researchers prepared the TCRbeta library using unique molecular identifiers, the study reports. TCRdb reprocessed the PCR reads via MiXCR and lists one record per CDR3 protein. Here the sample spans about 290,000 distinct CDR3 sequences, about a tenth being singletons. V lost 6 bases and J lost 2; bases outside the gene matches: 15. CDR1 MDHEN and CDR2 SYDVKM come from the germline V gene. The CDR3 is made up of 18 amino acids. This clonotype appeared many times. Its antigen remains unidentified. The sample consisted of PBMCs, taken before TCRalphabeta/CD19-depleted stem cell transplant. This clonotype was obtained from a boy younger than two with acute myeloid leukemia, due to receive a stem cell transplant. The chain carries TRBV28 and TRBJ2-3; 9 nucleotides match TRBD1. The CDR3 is CASSLITIRDRATDTQYF. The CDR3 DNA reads TGTGCCAGCAGCCTCATAACCATTCGGGACAGGGCCACAGATACGCAGTATTTT.